This TCR beta chain derives from a study of T cell responses to AZD1222 COVID-19 vaccine. Study-wide findings and caveats: In a largely white British group with more females than males, clonal diversity was possibly underestimated. Regions 160-218 and 743-854 dominated among vaccine-associated CD4 TCRs spanning spike. Baseline seropositivity occurred in only six AZD1222 recipients. Sampling that yielded the repertoires occurred only after the peak T cell response.

Sequenced by immunoSEQ multiplex PCR; TCRdb stores in-frame clones only, minus some. Found here are 75,000 to 100,000 clones, 80% to 95% of them singletons; the top ten hold 3.1%. To note about this clone: Its antigen is undetermined.

V shed 10 bases and J shed 0 bases, with 19 bases lying between them. CDR1 is LNHDA, CDR2 SQIVND, per germline (reference sequence). The CDR3 sequence is 17 residues long. This specimen was peripheral blood, taken 28 days after the second AZD1222 dose. The sequence came from an adult who received the AZD1222 COVID-19 vaccine. The chain recombines TRBV19 with TRBJ2-6; no firm D call. The CDR3: CATTTGSGNSGANVLTF. The CDR3 coding sequence is TGTGCCACCACAACCGGGTCCGGAAACTCTGGGGCCAACGTCCTGACTTTC.